The rows below give T cell receptor beta chains drawn from one sample of a study of T cells after yellow fever vaccination. In TCRdb, the 5' RACE reads were re-called with MiXCR into one record per CDR3 protein. The table lists 340,000 or so distinct CDR3 sequences, under 15% of them singletons, with about 3% in the top ten. The sample in question was CD4+ T cells sorted from PBMCs, obtained 15 days after the yellow fever booster vaccination. Every receptor here comes from a man between 18 and 35 years old who received the YFV17D yellow fever vaccine. The CDR3 runs from the conserved cysteine through the conserved F or W. A D gene is named only where the DNA matches it firmly. Not all rows give a size; the values are once, few, many and, for expanded clones, a class.

cdr3_nt cdr3_aa j_call v_call d_call clone_size
TGTGCCAGCAGTTACTCGACCGGCGTATTAACTGAAGCTTTCTTT CASSYSTGVLTEAFF TRBJ1-1 TRBV6-5 . few
TGTGCCAGCAGTGCCCATAGGGAGGCTGGGGCCAACGTCCTGACTTTC CASSAHREAGANVLTF TRBJ2-6 TRBV6-2/TRBV6-3 . few
TGTGCCATCGGGACTAGCGGGGGAGAGACCCAGTACTTC CAIGTSGGETQYF TRBJ2-5 TRBV10-3 TRBD2 .
TGCGCCAGCAGCCAAGATCGCGGCTGGATCTCTGGCACAGATACGCAGTATTTT CASSQDRGWISGTDTQYF TRBJ2-3 TRBV4-1 . .
TGTGCCACCAGCAGAAACTACGGAGGGGGCGAGAATTCACCCCTCCACTTT CATSRNYGGGENSPLHF TRBJ1-6 TRBV15 TRBD1 few
TGTGCCAGCTCATCAAGGAGCCAAGAGACCCAGTACTTC CASSSRSQETQYF TRBJ2-5 TRBV18 . few
TGTGCCAGCAGCGTCCGGGACAGGTCACCCAAACTGTTTTTT CASSVRDRSPKLFF TRBJ1-4 TRBV5-5 TRBD1 few
TGTGCCAGCAGCTTGCTAGCGGTGCAAGAGACCCAGTACTTC CASSLLAVQETQYF TRBJ2-5 TRBV7-2 TRBD2 few
TGTGCCAGCAGCTTGACGGGGGGTCATCTCAATGAGCAGTTCTTC CASSLTGGHLNEQFF TRBJ2-1 TRBV5-4 TRBD2 few
TGCGCCAGCAGCTCGACGGCTTTATATGGCTACACCTTC CASSSTALYGYTF TRBJ1-2 TRBV4-3 . few
TGTGCCAGCGGGCCCGCGGCTAAGGGTTTCGGCTACACCTTC CASGPAAKGFGYTF TRBJ1-2 TRBV27 . few
TGCGCCAGCAGGACTAGCGGGGGGGCCGGGAATGAGCAGTTCTTC CASRTSGGAGNEQFF TRBJ2-1 TRBV10-2 TRBD2 .
TGTGCCAGCAGCTTAATGGGGGGCGCGGGCACTGAAGCTTTCTTT CASSLMGGAGTEAFF TRBJ1-1 TRBV11-2 . .
TGTGCCAGCAGTGAAGATGGCGCTGCCGGGGAGCTGTTTTTT CASSEDGAAGELFF TRBJ2-2 TRBV2 . many
TGTGCCAGCAGTCTACCGACAGGCTACCAAGAGACCCAGTACTTC CASSLPTGYQETQYF TRBJ2-5 TRBV28 . .
TGTGCCAGCAGTTACGGGCCGGGACAGGGAGAGACCCAGTACTTC CASSYGPGQGETQYF TRBJ2-5 TRBV6-6 TRBD1 .
TGTGCCAGCTCACCAGGGGGCAAGGATTCACCCCTCCACTTT CASSPGGKDSPLHF TRBJ1-6 TRBV18 . few
TGTGCCAGCTCGCACACAACAGGGAATCAGCCCCAGCATTTT CASSHTTGNQPQHF TRBJ1-5 TRBV18 . .
TGCAGTGCTAGCACAGGGGGTGGCGGGGGCCTTAGCACAGATACGCAGTATTTT CSASTGGGGGLSTDTQYF TRBJ2-3 TRBV20-1 . many
TGCGCCAGCAGCCCGACAGGGGACTCCTATGGCTACACCTTC CASSPTGDSYGYTF TRBJ1-2 TRBV5-1 TRBD1 .
TGCAGTGCTAGAAACCCGAACACCGGGGAGCTGTTTTTT CSARNPNTGELFF TRBJ2-2 TRBV20-1 . many
TGTGCCAGCAGTCCACCACACGGTGAAGCTTTCTTT CASSPPHGEAFF TRBJ1-1 TRBV28 . .
TGTGCCAGCAGCTTGATACCGGGACAGCACTATGGCTACACCTTC CASSLIPGQHYGYTF TRBJ1-2 TRBV7-3 TRBD1 .
TGCAGTGCTAGAGCTATGGGACTAGCGGGCAACTACGAGCAGTACTTC CSARAMGLAGNYEQYF TRBJ2-7 TRBV20-1 TRBD2 many
TGTGCCAGCAGTTCGGGGGGCAGGGAGGGACAAGAGACCCAGTACTTC CASSSGGREGQETQYF TRBJ2-5 TRBV28 . few
TGCGCCAGCAGCTTGGGAGGTGGGAAAGAGACCCAGTACTTC CASSLGGGKETQYF TRBJ2-5 TRBV5-1 . few
TGTGCCAGCAGTTACTCGAGAAGGGTTCAGCCCCAGCATTTT CASSYSRRVQPQHF TRBJ1-5 TRBV6-5 . .
TGTGCCATTCAGGTGAACACTGAAGCTTTCTTT CAIQVNTEAFF TRBJ1-1 TRBV10-3 . few
TGTGCCAGCTACCGTCCCAGGGGGACTGCGGAAGGCTACACCTTC CASYRPRGTAEGYTF TRBJ1-2 TRBV19 TRBD1 once
TGTGCCAGCACCCCCCGCGGACTAGCGGGGGCAGATACGCAGTATTTT CASTPRGLAGADTQYF TRBJ2-3 TRBV7-9 TRBD2 many
TGTGCCAGCAGCTTAAGGGCGTCGGGGGGAGAGACCCAGTACTTC CASSLRASGGETQYF TRBJ2-5 TRBV7-2 TRBD2 many
TGTGCCAGCACAAAACTCTCAGAGGGTTCACCCCTCCACTTT CASTKLSEGSPLHF TRBJ1-6 TRBV7-2 . .
TGCAGTGGGCTAAGAACCACTGAAGCTTTCTTT CSGLRTTEAFF TRBJ1-1 TRBV20-1 . few
TGTGCCAGCAGCGCCCACGGGGGTACCTACGAGCAGTACTTC CASSAHGGTYEQYF TRBJ2-7 TRBV12-3/TRBV12-4 . few
TGCGCCAGCAGCAACAACCCGGGAATCACAGATACGCAGTATTTT CASSNNPGITDTQYF TRBJ2-3 TRBV5-1 . few
TGCAGTGCTAGAGGAGGTTCGGGTGTAGCCAAAAACATTCAGTACTTC CSARGGSGVAKNIQYF TRBJ2-4 TRBV20-1 . .
TGTGCCAGCAGCTTCAGACAGGGGGCTGGTACTGAAGCTTTCTTT CASSFRQGAGTEAFF TRBJ1-1 TRBV7-2 TRBD1 .
TGTGCCAGCAGCTTAGAGGGTAAGAACACTGAAGCTTTCTTT CASSLEGKNTEAFF TRBJ1-1 TRBV11-2 . many
TGTGCCAGCAGGACCGGACAGGGAGAGACCCAGTACTTC CASRTGQGETQYF TRBJ2-5 TRBV3-1 TRBD1 many
TGTGCCTGGAGTTCCGTCCCGGGGACTGAAGCTTTCTTT CAWSSVPGTEAFF TRBJ1-1 TRBV30 . few
TGCGCCAGCAGCCAAGCTTCCGGGACTAGCGGGGAGCAAGAGACCCAGTACTTC CASSQASGTSGEQETQYF TRBJ2-5 TRBV4-1 TRBD2 few
TGTGCCAGCAGCCTGAGTCGGGGGGATGAGCAGTTCTTC CASSLSRGDEQFF TRBJ2-1 TRBV7-3 TRBD2 few
TGTGCCAGCAGCGGGCCTAGCGGGGTCAGCACAGATACGCAGTATTTT CASSGPSGVSTDTQYF TRBJ2-3 TRBV11-2 TRBD2 .
TGTGCCAGCAGCTTGACACCAACTTATGAAAAACTGTTTTTT CASSLTPTYEKLFF TRBJ1-4 TRBV5-6 . few
TGTGCCAGCTCGGGAACCCCGCGGGAGACCCAGTACTTC CASSGTPRETQYF TRBJ2-5 TRBV2 . many
TGTGCCAGCAGCCGGACTCCTACCCAACCGCAGTATTTT CASSRTPTQPQYF TRBJ2-3 TRBV7-3 . .
TGCAGTGCTAGTGACTTCACAGATACGCAGTATTTT CSASDFTDTQYF TRBJ2-3 TRBV20-1 . .
TGCGCCAGCAGCAATATAATAAGGATGACCTACAATGAGCAGTTCTTC CASSNIIRMTYNEQFF TRBJ2-1 TRBV4-3 . few
TGTGCCAGCAGCCAAGACGGGGATGAGCAGTTCTTC CASSQDGDEQFF TRBJ2-1 TRBV4-2 . few
TGTGCCAGCAGTTACTCGGGAATGGCAAGCTCCTACAATGAGCAGTTCTTC CASSYSGMASSYNEQFF TRBJ2-1 TRBV6-5 . .
TGCAGTGCTAGTGTCGACCGCGGGACTAGCGGAACATATACGCAGTATTTT CSASVDRGTSGTYTQYF TRBJ2-3 TRBV20-1 TRBD2 few
TGTGCCAGCAGTTACTCGATGGTTGGACAGGGGGGTTATGGCTACACCTTC CASSYSMVGQGGYGYTF TRBJ1-2 TRBV6-5 TRBD1 few
TGTGCCAGCAGCTTGGACGTTCTCTATGGCTACACCTTC CASSLDVLYGYTF TRBJ1-2 TRBV13 . many
TGTGCCAGCAGCTTCGATTACTCCTATAATTCACCCCTCCACTTT CASSFDYSYNSPLHF TRBJ1-6 TRBV5-6 . few
TGCGCCAGCAGCTTTCCCGGGGTGAACACTGAAGCTTTCTTT CASSFPGVNTEAFF TRBJ1-1 TRBV5-1 . .
TGCGCCAGCAGCTTATCCGGGACAGGAAACACCGGGGAGCTGTTTTTT CASSLSGTGNTGELFF TRBJ2-2 TRBV5-1 TRBD1 .
TGCAGTGCTATTCAAACGGGGGGACGTAATGAGCAGTTCTTC CSAIQTGGRNEQFF TRBJ2-1 TRBV20-1 TRBD2 few